This record concerns one T cell receptor (beta chain) sequence. The cohort comprised adults aged 18 to 89 years residing in about two dozen US areas. Cohort 3 donors were reported recovered after two negative PCRs, clearance, or symptom resolution. This sample is drawn from a study of blood T cell repertoires in COVID-19. In the study overall: COVID-19 samples, acute and convalescent, were from the United States, Italy and Spain.

There are 13 residues in the CDR3. Between the trimmed V and J ends, which lost 6 bases and 1 base, there was a span of 8 bases. The germline V gene has CDR1 LGHNT and CDR2 FRNRAP. Generated by immunoSEQ multiplex PCR, the TCRdb table keeps only in-frame clones and is missing some. Altogether roughly 290,000 clones are present, approximately 83% being singletons, with the ten largest covering about 4.3%. The sample consisted of PBMCs or T cells enriched from blood (not recorded which). The chain employs TRBV12-5 and TRBJ2-3, with a weak D call TRBD1 (6 bases). The clonotype originates from a woman aged 30 to 39 who had recovered from COVID-19. The CDR3 spells CASGSGGTDTQYF. The CDR3 DNA follows: TGTGCTAGTGGATCAGGGGGCACAGATACGCAGTATTTT.